The 15 T cell receptor beta chains presented below share a single source sample, sequenced in a study of identical twins. TCRdb reprocessed the 5' RACE reads via MiXCR and lists one record per CDR3 protein. Among a few hundred thousand distinct CDR3 sequences listed, 10% to 15% were seen once. The same specimen was also included in a second study, on yellow fever vaccine responses in identical twins.

Sequencing input: memory (CD45RO+) T cells sorted from blood. These TCRs come from a woman younger than 30 in good health.

This clonotype was seen a few times. The rearrangement links TRBV20-1 to TRBJ2-4; TRBD2 is a possible D gene (7 bases). This CDR3 spans 13 amino acids. CDR1 is DFQATT, CDR2 SNEGSKA, per germline (reference sequence). V shed 3 bases and J shed 7 bases, with 13 bases lying between them. The CDR3 sequence is CSASGRRGNIQYF. DNA for the CDR3: TGCAGTGCTAGCGGGAGGAGGGGGAACATTCAGTACTTC.

This clonotype was found a few times. This rearrangement joins TRBV5-5 to TRBJ2-3; 15 bases match TRBD2. In germline, CDR1 is SGHKS, CDR2 YYEKEE (reference sequence). J was trimmed by 4 bases and V by 3 bases; bases with no gene match: 9. The CDR3 spans 18 residues. The CDR3 coding sequence is TGTGCCAGCAGCTCCGCCTCCGGGACTAGCGGGAGGTCAGATACGCAGTATTTT. Amino acids: CASSSASGTSGRSDTQYF.

The chain carries TRBV5-1 and TRBJ2-7, with D perhaps TRBD1 or TRBD2 (6 bases each). V gave up 2 bases and J gave up 9 bases, with 12 bases separating them. Germline values: CDR1 SGHRS, CDR2 YFSETQ. The CDR3 totals 12 residues. The CDR3 nucleotides are TGCGCCAGCAGCTTACACAGGGACTGGCAGTACTTC. Amino acids: CASSLHRDWQYF.

V gene TRBV29-1 combines with J gene TRBJ1-2; 7 nucleotides line up with TRBD1. CDR1 SQVTM and CDR2 ANQGSEA come from the germline V gene. V was clipped by 2 bases and J by 7 bases; unmatched bases: 4. CDR3 length: 12 residues. The CDR3 region has the DNA TGCAGCGTTGAAAAAACAGGGGTTGGCTACACCTTC. Translated: CSVEKTGVGYTF.

This clonotype has a handful of counts. This chain joins TRBV15 and TRBJ2-5; D assignment may be TRBD1 or TRBD2 (6 bases each). CDR1 and CDR2 (germline): LNHNV, YYDKDF (reference sequence). V lost 0 bases and J 2 bases, leaving 10 bases between the germline ends. This CDR3 is built from 15 residues. In DNA form, the CDR3 reads TGTGCCACCAGCAGAGATCAAGGGGGGCAAGAGACCCAGTACTTC. This codes for CATSRDQGGQETQYF.

This clonotype was observed a few times. The chain is built from TRBV19 and TRBJ2-1; 7 bases align to TRBD1. CDR3 size: 15 residues. The J segment lost 8 bases and the V segment lost 3 bases, leaving 10 bases of the junction unmatched. CDR1 is LNHDA, CDR2 SQIVND, per germline (reference sequence). CDR3 loop: CASSIEETGSHEQFF. CDR3 sequence (DNA): TGTGCCAGTAGTATCGAGGAGACAGGGTCCCATGAGCAGTTCTTC.

The chain employs TRBV6-2 or TRBV6-3 and TRBJ2-4, with TRBD2 matching over 8 bases. J gave up 1 base and V 5 bases, and 7 bases lay outside the gene matches. Germline V gene sequence: CDR1 MNHEY, CDR2 SVGEGT. The CDR3 is 16 amino acids. The CDR3 protein is CASSDQRELAKNIQYF. The CDR3 DNA is TGTGCCAGCAGTGACCAGCGGGAGCTCGCCAAAAACATTCAGTACTTC.

This clonotype has a handful of counts. The chain has TRBV2 and TRBJ2-7, with a possible D match to TRBD2 (5 bases). V was shortened by 9 bases and J by 4 bases, with 16 bases between the two germline ends. The CDR3 is 13 amino acids. Germline V gene data show CDR1 as SNHLY and CDR2 as FYNNEI. The CDR3 is CARGVGSGYEQYF. Here the CDR3 DNA reads TGTGCCAGGGGAGTGGGGTCCGGTTACGAGCAGTACTTC.

In this sample, this clonotype turned up many times. The V and J genes are TRBV9 and TRBJ1-4; D is perhaps TRBD1 (5 bases). Germline V gene sequence: CDR1 SGDLS, CDR2 YYNGEE. The length of the CDR3 is 16 residues. V lost 0 bases and J 6 bases, leaving 15 bases between the germline ends. CDR3 nucleotide sequence: TGTGCCAGCAGCGTAGCTCCGGCAGGGAAATATGAAAAACTGTTTTTT. Translated: CASSVAPAGKYEKLFF.

V gene TRBV5-1 combines with J gene TRBJ2-7, with D possibly being TRBD1 or TRBD2 (6 bases each). This CDR3 is 14 amino acids long. V lost 7 bases to trimming and J lost 2 bases, with 16 bases between them. The germline gives CDR1 SGHRS, CDR2 YFSETQ. In DNA form, the CDR3 reads TGCGCCAGCTTGGAGGGGGGACCGACCTACGAGCAGTACTTC. Its protein is CASLEGGPTYEQYF.

The V gene is TRBV20-1, the J gene TRBJ2-1, with D perhaps TRBD2 (6 bases). This CDR3 region has 14 residues. With 0 bases removed from V and 6 bases from J, the gap between germline ends came to 12 bases. Per germline, CDR1 DFQATT and CDR2 SNEGSKA (reference sequence). The CDR3 reads CSARDGTGFNEQFF. The CDR3 coding sequence is TGCAGTGCTAGAGATGGGACTGGGTTCAATGAGCAGTTCTTC.

This chain connects TRBV20-1 to TRBJ2-1; D unresolved. The CDR3 has 15 residues. V was trimmed by 3 bases and J by 4 bases, leaving 16 bases between them. CDR1 and CDR2 (germline): DFQATT, SNEGSKA (reference sequence). The CDR3 sequence: CSASPHPQLYNEQFF. Written as DNA, the CDR3 is TGCAGTGCTAGCCCTCACCCTCAACTGTACAATGAGCAGTTCTTC.

This clonotype was detected a few times. V is TRBV11-2 and J is TRBJ2-7; 12 bases align to TRBD2. V lost 3 bases, J lost 0 bases, and 9 bases stayed unmatched. The CDR3 contains 18 residues. Per germline, CDR1 SGHAT and CDR2 FQNNGV. CDR3 sequence: CASSLFPSGRDSSYEQYF. Here the CDR3 DNA reads TGTGCCAGCAGCTTGTTTCCTAGCGGGAGGGATAGCTCCTACGAGCAGTACTTC.

This clonotype occurred a few times. The chain couples TRBV15 to TRBJ2-4, with D perhaps TRBD1 or TRBD2 (5 bases each). CDR3 length equals 14 residues. The V gene's germline CDR1 is LNHNV and CDR2 YYDKDF (reference sequence). V lost 1 base, J lost 2 bases, and 6 bases lay in between. Here the CDR3 reads CATSRGGTKNIQYF. CDR3 nucleotide sequence: TGTGCCACCAGCAGAGGGGGGACCAAAAACATTCAGTACTTC. The entire variable domain, with the rest obtained from reference TRBV15 and TRBJ2-4, is as follows: DAMVIQNPRYQVTQFGKPVTLSCSQTLNHNVMYWYQQKSSQAPKLLFHYYDKDFNNEADTPDNFQSRRPNTSFCFLDIRSPGLGDTAMYLCATSRGGTKNIQYFGAGTRLSVL.

This clonotype was seen a few times. The J gene is TRBJ1-2, the V gene TRBV20-1; the match to TRBD1 covers 10 bases. The CDR3 contains 14 residues. The V gene's germline CDR1 is DFQATT and CDR2 SNEGSKA (reference sequence). V trimming: 6 bases; J trimming: 8 bases; junction bases outside the gene matches: 12. For the CDR3, the DNA is TGCAGTGCCCCTGGGGGACAGGGGATATTCGGCTACACCTTC. Protein: CSAPGGQGIFGYTF.